These T cell receptor beta chains were read from a single sample in a study of CD8 T cells in ankylosing spondylitis. TCRdb re-derived calls from the 5' RACE reads in MiXCR, one entry per CDR3 protein. In the table there are more than 650,000 distinct CDR3 sequences, about 11% of which are singletons. Sequences were obtained from blood, either unsorted or a sorted T cell fraction (not recorded which). The receptors were gathered from a male donor with ankylosing spondylitis. Each CDR3 is given with its conserved first and last residue. Each record gives: clone size, V gene, J gene, D gene, CDR3 DNA, CDR3 protein. A D gene is named only where the DNA matches it firmly. A row's size may be missing; if present it is once, few, many or a size class.

size: few
V: TRBV2
J: TRBJ1-5
D: NA
DNA: TGTGCCAGCACTTTAGGGCTACAACAGCCCCAGCATTTT
CDR3: CASTLGLQQPQHF

size: few
V: TRBV12-3/TRBV12-4
J: TRBJ2-5
D: TRBD2
DNA: TGTGCCAGCAGTGGACTAGCGGGAGGAGCGAAAGAGACCCAGTACTTC
CDR3: CASSGLAGGAKETQYF

size: NA
V: TRBV14
J: TRBJ1-1
D: NA
DNA: TGTGCCAGCAGCCAAGGCAGGTACACTGAAGCTTTCTTT
CDR3: CASSQGRYTEAFF

size: few
V: TRBV4-3
J: TRBJ1-6
D: TRBD1
DNA: TGCGCCAGCAGCCAAGTCACCGGGACAGCAGTCTCACCCCTCCACTTT
CDR3: CASSQVTGTAVSPLHF

size: NA
V: TRBV5-1
J: TRBJ2-2
D: NA
DNA: TGCGCCAGCAGCTTGGAAAGGACCGTGGCCGGGGAGCTGTTTTTT
CDR3: CASSLERTVAGELFF

size: few
V: TRBV28
J: TRBJ1-4
D: NA
DNA: TGTGCCAGCAGTTGGGGTGGGGCCGAAAAACTGTTTTTT
CDR3: CASSWGGAEKLFF

size: many
V: TRBV6-1
J: TRBJ1-2
D: NA
DNA: TGTGCCAGCATGTCAGGGCGGCCGCCTAACTATGGCTACACCTTC
CDR3: CASMSGRPPNYGYTF

size: NA
V: TRBV20-1
J: TRBJ2-1
D: NA
DNA: TGCAGTGCACCCACTAGGCTCAGGTGGGGGAATGAGCAGTTCTTC
CDR3: CSAPTRLRWGNEQFF

size: NA
V: TRBV6-2/TRBV6-3
J: TRBJ2-1
D: NA
DNA: TGTGCCAGCAGTTACGGGCCCCGTGATGAGCAGTTCTTC
CDR3: CASSYGPRDEQFF

size: few
V: TRBV5-1
J: TRBJ2-3
D: TRBD2
DNA: TGCGCCAGCAGCTTGGCCCGGCTAGCGGGGGGGACCCAAGATACGCAGTATTTT
CDR3: CASSLARLAGGTQDTQYF

size: few
V: TRBV6-4
J: TRBJ2-7
D: NA
DNA: TGTGCCAGCCGAAGGGAGGCCAGATGGGGCTACGAGCAGTACTTC
CDR3: CASRREARWGYEQYF

size: NA
V: TRBV7-2
J: TRBJ2-7
D: TRBD1
DNA: TGTGCCAGCAGCGTGGACCGGGACAGGAGTGCCTACGAGCAGTACTTC
CDR3: CASSVDRDRSAYEQYF

size: NA
V: TRBV11-2
J: TRBJ2-1
D: NA
DNA: TGTGCCAGCAGCTACCAGGGGGGATCCTACAATGAGCAGTTCTTC
CDR3: CASSYQGGSYNEQFF

size: many
V: TRBV7-2
J: TRBJ2-7
D: NA
DNA: TGTGCCAGCAGCCGGCCGGGGATCGAGCAGTACTTC
CDR3: CASSRPGIEQYF

size: few
V: TRBV20-1
J: TRBJ1-5
D: TRBD1
DNA: TGCAGTGCTAGACCCGGGACAGGGTTCGGGGATCAGCCCCAGCATTTT
CDR3: CSARPGTGFGDQPQHF

size: few
V: TRBV11-2
J: TRBJ2-5
D: NA
DNA: TGTGCCAGCAGCTTAGGTGTCAGCTCTATCCAAGAGACCCAGTACTTC
CDR3: CASSLGVSSIQETQYF

size: NA
V: TRBV7-8
J: TRBJ1-1
D: NA
DNA: TGTGCCAGCAGCTTATTCCCCACGAACACTGAAGCTTTCTTT
CDR3: CASSLFPTNTEAFF

size: NA
V: TRBV28
J: TRBJ2-5
D: NA
DNA: TGTGCCAGCAGCTCTCCAGGAGGGGTTAGGGAGACCCAGTACTTC
CDR3: CASSSPGGVRETQYF

size: few
V: TRBV7-2
J: TRBJ2-7
D: TRBD1
DNA: TGTGCCAGCAGCCCGGGACAGGGAAGGCTACAAGAGCAGTACTTC
CDR3: CASSPGQGRLQEQYF

size: many
V: TRBV20-1
J: TRBJ1-2
D: NA
DNA: TGCAGTGCTCCAAGCACCCATAACTATGGCTACACCTTC
CDR3: CSAPSTHNYGYTF

size: many
V: TRBV7-9
J: TRBJ2-1
D: TRBD2
DNA: TGTGCCAGCAGCCGCGGGGGGGCCCTATCCAATGAGCAGTTCTTC
CDR3: CASSRGGALSNEQFF

size: NA
V: TRBV5-1
J: TRBJ2-3
D: TRBD1
DNA: TGCGCCAGCAGCTTGGCCCGACAGGGAGACACAGATACGCAGTATTTT
CDR3: CASSLARQGDTDTQYF

size: NA
V: TRBV9
J: TRBJ2-1
D: TRBD2
DNA: TGTGCCAGCAGCCTCTTCCAGGGACTAGCGGGATCGAATGAGCAGTTCTTC
CDR3: CASSLFQGLAGSNEQFF

size: many
V: TRBV7-6
J: TRBJ2-3
D: TRBD2
DNA: TGTGCCAGCAGCAACCCGACTAGCGGGAGTTCAGATACGCAGTATTTT
CDR3: CASSNPTSGSSDTQYF

size: few
V: TRBV6-1
J: TRBJ2-1
D: TRBD1
DNA: TGTGCCAGCAGAAACCATCCGGGACAGGGTTTTGTGGATGAGCAGTTCTTC
CDR3: CASRNHPGQGFVDEQFF

size: NA
V: TRBV4-3
J: TRBJ1-6
D: NA
DNA: TGCGCCAGCAGCCAAGATGCCGTGTTGGGTTCACCCCTCCACTTT
CDR3: CASSQDAVLGSPLHF

size: many
V: TRBV4-3
J: TRBJ2-1
D: NA
DNA: TGCGCCAGCAGCCAAGTCTGGACGGATCCGTGGAGGGAGAGTTTGGATGAGCAGTTCTTC
CDR3: CASSQVWTDPWRESLDEQFF

size: NA
V: TRBV15
J: TRBJ2-2
D: NA
DNA: TGTGCCACCAGCAGAGGGGGAAGGGGGGTCGAAGTGGACACCGGGGAGCTGTTTTTT
CDR3: CATSRGGRGVEVDTGELFF

size: many
V: TRBV7-2
J: TRBJ2-7
D: NA
DNA: TGTGCCAGCAGCTTACTCGGGGACGCGGCCTACGAGCAGTACTTC
CDR3: CASSLLGDAAYEQYF

size: NA
V: TRBV27
J: TRBJ2-2
D: TRBD1
DNA: TGTGCCAGCAGAAGAGGACAGGGGGTCAACACCGGGGAGCTGTTTTTT
CDR3: CASRRGQGVNTGELFF

size: NA
V: TRBV4-2
J: TRBJ1-1
D: NA
DNA: TGTGCCAGCAGCCAAGAACAGGTCTCGGGGGCTTTCTTT
CDR3: CASSQEQVSGAFF

size: many
V: TRBV20-1
J: TRBJ2-1
D: NA
DNA: TGCAGTGCTAGAGCGAATTCTAGGGACGAGCAGTTCTTC
CDR3: CSARANSRDEQFF

size: NA
V: TRBV28
J: TRBJ2-6
D: NA
DNA: TGTGCCAGCAGAATGGTTGGGGCCAACGTCCTGACTTTC
CDR3: CASRMVGANVLTF

size: few
V: TRBV20-1
J: TRBJ2-7
D: NA
DNA: TGCAGTGCTTGGGGGACTGCCGCTCGCTACGAGCAGTACTTC
CDR3: CSAWGTAARYEQYF

size: many
V: TRBV7-2
J: TRBJ2-5
D: NA
DNA: TGTGCCAGCAGCTGGGGACCGAGGGAGACCCAGTACTTC
CDR3: CASSWGPRETQYF

size: once
V: TRBV6-2/TRBV6-3
J: TRBJ2-1
D: NA
DNA: TGTGCCAGCAGGGGGAGCGGAACCAATGAGCAGTTCTTC
CDR3: CASRGSGTNEQFF

size: NA
V: TRBV20-1
J: TRBJ2-1
D: NA
DNA: TGCAGTGCTAGAGATGAGGGGAGCTCCTACAATGAGCAGTTCTTC
CDR3: CSARDEGSSYNEQFF